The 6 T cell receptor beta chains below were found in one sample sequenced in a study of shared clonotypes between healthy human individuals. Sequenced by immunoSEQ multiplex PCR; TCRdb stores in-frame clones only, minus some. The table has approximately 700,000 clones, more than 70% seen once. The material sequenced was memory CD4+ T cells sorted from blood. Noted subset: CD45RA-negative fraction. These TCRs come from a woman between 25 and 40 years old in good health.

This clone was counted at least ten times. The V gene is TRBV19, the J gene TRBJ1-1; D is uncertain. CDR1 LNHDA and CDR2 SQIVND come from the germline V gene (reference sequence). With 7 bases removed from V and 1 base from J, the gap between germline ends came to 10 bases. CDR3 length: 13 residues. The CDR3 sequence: CASTAGPNTEAFF. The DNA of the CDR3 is TGTGCCAGTACCGCAGGTCCGAACACTGAAGCTTTCTTT.

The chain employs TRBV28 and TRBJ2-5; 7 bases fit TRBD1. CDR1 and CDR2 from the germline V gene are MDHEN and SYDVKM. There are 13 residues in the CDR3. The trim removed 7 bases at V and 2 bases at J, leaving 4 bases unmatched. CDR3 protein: CASNEGQQETQYF. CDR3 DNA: TGTGCCAGCAATGAGGGACAGCAAGAGACCCAGTACTTC.

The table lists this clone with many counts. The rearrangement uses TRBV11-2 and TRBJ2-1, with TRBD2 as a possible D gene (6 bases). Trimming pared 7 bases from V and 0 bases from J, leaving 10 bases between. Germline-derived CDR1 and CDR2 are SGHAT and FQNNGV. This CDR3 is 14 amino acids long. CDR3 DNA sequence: TGTGCCAGCAACCCCGGGAGCTCCTACAATGAGCAGTTCTTC. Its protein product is CASNPGSSYNEQFF.

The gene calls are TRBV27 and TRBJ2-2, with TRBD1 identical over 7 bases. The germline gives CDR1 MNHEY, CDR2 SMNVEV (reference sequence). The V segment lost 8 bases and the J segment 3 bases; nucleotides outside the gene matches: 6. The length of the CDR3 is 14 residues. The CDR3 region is CASLKGAYTGELFF. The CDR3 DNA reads TGTGCCAGCTTGAAGGGGGCCTACACCGGGGAGCTGTTTTTT.

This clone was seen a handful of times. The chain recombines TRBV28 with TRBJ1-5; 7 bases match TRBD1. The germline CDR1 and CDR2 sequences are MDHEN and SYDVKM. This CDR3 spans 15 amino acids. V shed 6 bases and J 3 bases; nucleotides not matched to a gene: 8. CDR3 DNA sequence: TGTGCCAGCAGACCTTCCGACAGGGACAATCAGCCCCAGCATTTT. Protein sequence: CASRPSDRDNQPQHF.

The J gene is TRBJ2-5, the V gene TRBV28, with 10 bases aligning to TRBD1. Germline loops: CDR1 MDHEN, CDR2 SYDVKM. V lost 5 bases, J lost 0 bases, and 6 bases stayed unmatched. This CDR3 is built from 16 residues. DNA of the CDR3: TGTGCCAGCAGTCTTGGTGGACAGGGGGACCAAGAGACCCAGTACTTC. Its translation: CASSLGGQGDQETQYF.